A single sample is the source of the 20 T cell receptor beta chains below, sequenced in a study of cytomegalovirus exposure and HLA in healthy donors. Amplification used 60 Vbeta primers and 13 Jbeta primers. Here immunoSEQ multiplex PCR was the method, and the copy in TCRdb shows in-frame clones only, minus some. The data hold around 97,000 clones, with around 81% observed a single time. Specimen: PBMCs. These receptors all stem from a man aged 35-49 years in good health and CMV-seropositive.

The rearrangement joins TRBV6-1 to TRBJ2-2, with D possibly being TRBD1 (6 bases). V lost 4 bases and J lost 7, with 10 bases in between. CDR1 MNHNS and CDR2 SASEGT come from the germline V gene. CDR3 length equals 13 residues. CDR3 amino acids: CASSVEGGGELFF. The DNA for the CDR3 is TGTGCCAGCAGTGTAGAAGGGGGCGGGGAGCTGTTTTTT.

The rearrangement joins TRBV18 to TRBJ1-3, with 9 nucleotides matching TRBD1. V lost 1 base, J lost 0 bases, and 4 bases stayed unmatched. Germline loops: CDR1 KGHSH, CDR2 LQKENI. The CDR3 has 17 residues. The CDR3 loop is CASSPRDRESSGNTIYF. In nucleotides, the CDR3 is TGTGCCAGCTCACCACGGGACAGGGAGTCCTCTGGAAACACCATATATTTT. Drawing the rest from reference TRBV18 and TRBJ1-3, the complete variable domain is NAGVMQNPRHLVRRRGQEARLRCSPMKGHSHVYWYRQLPEEGLKFMVYLQKENIIDESGMPKERFSAEFPKEGPSILRIQQVVRGDSAAYFCASSPRDRESSGNTIYFGEGSWLTVV.

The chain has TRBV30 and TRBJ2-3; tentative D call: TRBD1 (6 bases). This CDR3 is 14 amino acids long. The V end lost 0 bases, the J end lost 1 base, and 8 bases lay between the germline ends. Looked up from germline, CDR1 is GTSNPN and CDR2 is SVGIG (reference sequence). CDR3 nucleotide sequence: TGTGCCTGGAGTGTACAGGGCGGCACAGATACGCAGTATTTT. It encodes CAWSVQGGTDTQYF.

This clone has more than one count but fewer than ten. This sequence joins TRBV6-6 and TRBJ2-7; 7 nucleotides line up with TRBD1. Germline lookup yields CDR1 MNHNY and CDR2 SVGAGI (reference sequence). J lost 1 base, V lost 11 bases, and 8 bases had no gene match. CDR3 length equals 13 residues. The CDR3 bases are TGTGCCGCGGGTGAGGGGGCGTCCTACGAGCAGTACTTC. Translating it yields CAAGEGASYEQYF.

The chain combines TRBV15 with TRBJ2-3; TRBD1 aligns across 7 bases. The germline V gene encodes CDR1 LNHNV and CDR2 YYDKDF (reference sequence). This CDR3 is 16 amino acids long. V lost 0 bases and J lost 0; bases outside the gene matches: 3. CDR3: CATSRDRQGSTDTQYF. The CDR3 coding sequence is TGTGCCACCAGCAGAGACCGACAGGGTAGCACAGATACGCAGTATTTT.

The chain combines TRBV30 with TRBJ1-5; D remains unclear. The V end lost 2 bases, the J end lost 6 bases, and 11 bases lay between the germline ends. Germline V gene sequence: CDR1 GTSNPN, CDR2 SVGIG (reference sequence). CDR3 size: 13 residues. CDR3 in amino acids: CAWSMGEGQPQHF. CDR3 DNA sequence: TGTGCCTGGAGTATGGGTGAGGGTCAGCCCCAGCATTTT.

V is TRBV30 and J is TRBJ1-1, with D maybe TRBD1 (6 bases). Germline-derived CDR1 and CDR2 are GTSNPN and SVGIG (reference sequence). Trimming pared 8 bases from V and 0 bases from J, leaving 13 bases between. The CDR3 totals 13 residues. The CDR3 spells CAHQGNMNTEAFF. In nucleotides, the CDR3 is TGTGCCCATCAGGGGAACATGAACACTGAAGCTTTCTTT.

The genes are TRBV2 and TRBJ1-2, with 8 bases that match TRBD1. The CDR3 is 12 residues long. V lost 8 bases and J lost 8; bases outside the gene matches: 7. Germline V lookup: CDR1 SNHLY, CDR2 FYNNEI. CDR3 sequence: CASLGQGGGYTF. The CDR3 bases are TGTGCCAGCCTCGGACAGGGTGGGGGCTACACCTTC.

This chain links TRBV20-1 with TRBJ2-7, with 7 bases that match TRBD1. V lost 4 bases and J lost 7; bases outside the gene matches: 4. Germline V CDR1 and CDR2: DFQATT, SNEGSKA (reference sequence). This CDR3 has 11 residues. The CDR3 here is CSATTGEEQYF. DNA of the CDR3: TGCAGTGCTACAACAGGGGAAGAGCAGTACTTC.

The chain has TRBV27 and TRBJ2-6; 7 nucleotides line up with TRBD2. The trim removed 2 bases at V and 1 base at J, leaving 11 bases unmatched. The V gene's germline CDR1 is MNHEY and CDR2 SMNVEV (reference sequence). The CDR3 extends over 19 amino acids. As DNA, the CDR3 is TGTGCCAGCAGTTTAACGCAGCGGGGCTCTGGGTCTGGGGCCAACGTCCTGACTTTC. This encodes CASSLTQRGSGSGANVLTF.

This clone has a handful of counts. The CDR3 protein is CASSGQTNSPLHF. The CDR3 nucleotides read TGCGCCAGCAGTGGACAGACCAATTCACCCCTCCACTTT. The chain recombines TRBV10-1 with TRBJ1-6; weak D call: TRBD1 (5 bases). Germline CDR1 and CDR2: WNHNN and SYGVQD (reference sequence). This CDR3 has 13 residues. Trimming took off 4 bases at V and 7 bases at J, with 8 bases between the two ends.

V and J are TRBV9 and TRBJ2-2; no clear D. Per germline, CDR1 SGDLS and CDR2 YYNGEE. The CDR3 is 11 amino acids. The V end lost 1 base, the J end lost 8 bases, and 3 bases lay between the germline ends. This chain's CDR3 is CASSVRGELFF. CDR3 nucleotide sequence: TGTGCCAGCAGCGTACGTGGGGAGCTGTTTTTT.

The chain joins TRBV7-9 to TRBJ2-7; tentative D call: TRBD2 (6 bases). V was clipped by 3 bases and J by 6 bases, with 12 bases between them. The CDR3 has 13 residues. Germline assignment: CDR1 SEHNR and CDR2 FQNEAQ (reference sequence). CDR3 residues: CASSFGRESEQYF. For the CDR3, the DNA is TGTGCCAGCAGCTTTGGTCGGGAGTCCGAGCAGTACTTC. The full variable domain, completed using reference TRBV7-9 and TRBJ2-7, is DTGVSQNPRHKITKRGQNVTFRCDPISEHNRLYWYRQTLGQGPEFLTYFQNEAQLEKSRLLSDRFSAERPKGSFSTLEIQRTEQGDSAMYLCASSFGRESEQYFGPGTRLTVT.

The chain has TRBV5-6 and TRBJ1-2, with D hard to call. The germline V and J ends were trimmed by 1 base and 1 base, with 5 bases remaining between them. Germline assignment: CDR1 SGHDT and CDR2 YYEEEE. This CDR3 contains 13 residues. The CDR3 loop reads CASSLRGNYGYTF. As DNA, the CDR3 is TGTGCCAGCAGCTTGCGGGGTAACTATGGCTACACCTTC. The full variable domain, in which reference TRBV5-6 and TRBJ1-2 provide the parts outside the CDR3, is DAGVTQSPTHLIKTRGQQVTLRCSPKSGHDTVSWYQQALGQGPQFIFQYYEEEERQRGNFPDRFSGHQFPNYSSELNVNALLLGDSALYLCASSLRGNYGYTFGSGTRLTVV.

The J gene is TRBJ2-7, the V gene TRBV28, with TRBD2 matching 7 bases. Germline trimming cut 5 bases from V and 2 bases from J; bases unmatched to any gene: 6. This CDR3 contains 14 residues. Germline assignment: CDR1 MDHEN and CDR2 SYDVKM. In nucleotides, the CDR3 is TGTGCCAGCAGTGGGGGGGGGATCCCCTACGAGCAGTACTTC. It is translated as CASSGGGIPYEQYF.

CDR3 bases: TGTGCCAGCAGTGTGGCAATTAATCAGCCCCAGCATTTT. This sequence encodes CASSVAINQPQHF. The rearrangement joins TRBV6-1 to TRBJ1-5; no firm D call. Germline CDR1 is MNHNS and CDR2 is SASEGT. This CDR3 has 13 residues. The V and J ends lost 4 bases and 4 bases respectively, with 8 bases between them.

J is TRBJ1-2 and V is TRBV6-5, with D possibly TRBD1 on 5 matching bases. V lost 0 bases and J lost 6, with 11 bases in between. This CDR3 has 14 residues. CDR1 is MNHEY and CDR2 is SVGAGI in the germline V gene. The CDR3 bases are TGTGCCAGCAGTTACTCTAGGGGCGTAGATGGCTACACCTTC. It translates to CASSYSRGVDGYTF.

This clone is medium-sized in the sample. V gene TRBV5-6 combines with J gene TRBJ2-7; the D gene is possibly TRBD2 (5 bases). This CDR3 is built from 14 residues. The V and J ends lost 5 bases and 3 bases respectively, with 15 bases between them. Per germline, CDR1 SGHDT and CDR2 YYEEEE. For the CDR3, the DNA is TGTGCCAGCAGGACGAGGGCCCTAAACTACGAGCAGTACTTC. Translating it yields CASRTRALNYEQYF.

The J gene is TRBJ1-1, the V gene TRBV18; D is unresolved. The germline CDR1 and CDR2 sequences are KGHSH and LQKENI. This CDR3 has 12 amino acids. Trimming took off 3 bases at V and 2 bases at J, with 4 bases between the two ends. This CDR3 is CASSPRNTEAFF. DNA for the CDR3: TGTGCCAGCTCACCTAGAAACACTGAAGCTTTCTTT.

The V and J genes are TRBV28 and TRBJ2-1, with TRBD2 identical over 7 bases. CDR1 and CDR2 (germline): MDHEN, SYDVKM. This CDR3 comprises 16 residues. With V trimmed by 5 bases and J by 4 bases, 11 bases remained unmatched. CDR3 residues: CASSSLGLAVYNEQFF. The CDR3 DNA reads TGTGCCAGCAGTAGTCTCGGGCTAGCGGTTTACAATGAGCAGTTCTTC.